Presented here are 7 T cell receptor beta chains from one specimen sequenced in a study of post-analysis software for immune sequencing data. General study findings and limits: Among 5 or 6 TRBV segments more frequent in patients than controls were TRBV5-6, TRBV5-1 and TRBV20-1.

These TCRs are of unknown antigen specificity. Carried by the TCR beta cDNA libraries were unique molecular identifiers. TCRdb re-called the PCR reads through MiXCR, storing one row per CDR3 protein. This repertoire shows 170,000 or so distinct CDR3 sequences, about 30% found once; its top ten account for over 1.2%. Source material: blood. The receptor source for this set is a girl aged 10 to 17 with multiple sclerosis.

Turning to this clonotype: A read error is possible here, since a much larger clone lies one base away. The chain employs TRBV11-2 and TRBJ2-5; D may be TRBD1 or TRBD2 (5 bases each). The CDR3 extends over 14 amino acids. The germline V gene encodes CDR1 SGHAT and CDR2 FQNNGV. CDR3: CASSLVRGGEIQYF. The CDR3 coding sequence is TGTGCCAGCAGCTTAGTTAGGGGTGGGGAGATCCAGTACTTC.

The chain employs TRBV7-2 and TRBJ2-3, with D maybe TRBD1 (6 bases). The CDR3 covers 16 residues. From germline, CDR1 is SGHTA and CDR2 FQGNSA. V was pared by 2 bases and J by 4 bases, with 16 bases between. The CDR3 DNA follows: TGTGCCAGCAGCTTATTTTTAGGGGGATTCCCAGATACGCAGTATTTT. Translation gives CASSLFLGGFPDTQYF.

This clonotype was detected ten times or more. The chain employs TRBV24-1 and TRBJ2-1, with TRBD2 matching over 11 bases. The CDR3 is 17 amino acids. The germline gives CDR1 KGHDR, CDR2 SFDVKD. Trimming cost V 4 bases and J 3 bases; bases outside gene matches: 7. The CDR3 DNA reads as TGTGCCACCAGTGACCGGCGACTAGCGGGACACTACAATGAGCAGTTCTTC. Translation: CATSDRRLAGHYNEQFF.

The rearrangement joins TRBV20-1 to TRBJ2-7; D perhaps matches TRBD2 (6 bases). There are 12 residues in the CDR3. The V end lost 4 bases, the J end lost 2 bases, and 9 bases lay between the germline ends. Germline CDR1 DFQATT, CDR2 SNEGSKA (reference sequence). The CDR3 coding sequence is TGCAGTGCTATTCTAGCGCCCTACGAGCAGTACTTC. It codes for CSAILAPYEQYF.

This clonotype was detected a few times. The J gene is TRBJ1-1, the V gene TRBV12-3 or TRBV12-4; the match to TRBD1 covers 7 bases. This CDR3 spans 13 amino acids. J gave up 10 bases and V 4 bases, and 9 bases lay outside the gene matches. In DNA form, the CDR3 reads TGTGCCAGCAGTTCCCAGGGGGGAGTAGTAGCTTTCTTT. It translates to CASSSQGGVVAFF.

The chain combines TRBV10-3 with TRBJ1-1, with D uncertain. This CDR3 has 12 amino acids. The germline V gene has CDR1 ENHRY and CDR2 SYGVKD. V lost 0 bases and J 5 bases, leaving 4 bases between the germline ends. As DNA, the CDR3 is TGTGCCATCAGTGAGTCTAGAACTGAAGCTTTCTTT. Amino acid sequence: CAISESRTEAFF.

Many counts were recorded for this clonotype. The rearrangement links TRBV20-1 to TRBJ1-2; D remains unclear. Trimming took off 4 bases at V and 4 bases at J, with 13 bases between the two ends. Germline lookup yields CDR1 DFQATT and CDR2 SNEGSKA (reference sequence). The CDR3 length is 13 residues. Here the CDR3 reads CSATRLRPYGYTF. The CDR3, as DNA: TGCAGTGCTACGCGCCTCAGACCCTATGGCTACACCTTC.